These 26 T cell receptor beta chains share one sample of origin, sequenced in a study of early stage breast cancer tumors. The repertoire was sequenced with immunoSEQ multiplex PCR; TCRdb's copy has only in-frame clones and lacks some. The sample records 51,000 or so clones, approximately 80% being singletons. The sequenced sample was blood. These receptors were collected from a person aged 50-59 years with breast cancer.

V is TRBV7-2 and J is TRBJ1-5; D remains unclear. The CDR3 is 14 residues long. CDR1 and CDR2 (germline): SGHTA, FQGNSA. Trimming took 1 base from V and 5 from J, leaving 9 bases between them. CDR3 protein: CASSLGQSHQPQHF. As DNA, the CDR3 is TGTGCCAGCAGCTTAGGTCAGTCACATCAGCCCCAGCATTTT.

The chain combines TRBV19 with TRBJ1-4; D gene unclear. CDR1 and CDR2 (germline): LNHDA, SQIVND (reference sequence). The CDR3 has 14 residues. V was trimmed by 3 bases and J by 10 bases, leaving 15 bases between them. CDR3 region: CASSIRHGNGKLFF. The DNA of the CDR3 is TGTGCCAGTAGTATTCGGCACGGAAACGGAAAACTGTTTTTT.

This clone was seen a few times. J is TRBJ2-7 and V is TRBV7-2; a weak D match, TRBD1 (6 bases). The CDR3 consists of 13 residues. From germline, CDR1 is SGHTA and CDR2 FQGNSA. V lost 0 bases to trimming and J lost 6 bases, with 9 bases between them. CDR3 bases: TGTGCCAGCAGCTTAGCCAGGGGCCGCGAGCAGTACTTC. Amino acids: CASSLARGREQYF.

The CDR3 coding sequence is TGCAGCGTTGAAGAAACCCGGAAGGGGGGCTACACCTTC. It is translated as CSVEETRKGGYTF. The chain has TRBV29-1 and TRBJ1-2, with TRBD1 as a possible D gene (5 bases). The CDR3 consists of 13 residues. Looked up from germline, CDR1 is SQVTM and CDR2 is ANQGSEA. Deletions cut 0 bases from V and 8 bases from J, with 13 bases between. Full variable domain (missing parts from reference TRBV29-1 and TRBJ1-2): SAVISQKPSRDICQRGTSLTIQCQVDSQVTMMFWYRQQPGQSLTLIATANQGSEATYESGFVIDKFPISRPNLTFSTLTVSNMSPEDSSIYLCSVEETRKGGYTFGSGTRLTVV.

This chain uses TRBV4-3 with TRBJ1-2; 7 nucleotides agree with TRBD1. Germline V gives CDR1 LGHNA, CDR2 YSLEER. The CDR3 runs 17 residues. V gave up 1 base and J gave up 7 bases; unmatched junction bases: 15. Here the CDR3 DNA reads TGCGCCAGCAGCCAAGGGACAGGTTTCTGGGTCCCCGGTGGCTACACCTTC. It translates to CASSQGTGFWVPGGYTF.

This clone is labeled medium-sized (0.01 to 0.1%). The chain is built from TRBV6-5 and TRBJ1-6; maybe TRBD1 (5 bases). CDR3 length equals 13 residues. Germline V gene data show CDR1 as MNHEY and CDR2 as SVGAGI. Trimming removed 5 bases from V and 9 bases from J, with 11 bases in between. The chain's CDR3 is CASSLTVGSPLHF. DNA for the CDR3: TGTGCCAGCAGTCTGACAGTCGGTTCACCCCTCCACTTT.

The chain links TRBV19 to TRBJ1-5; perhaps TRBD1 as D (6 bases). Germline V gives CDR1 LNHDA, CDR2 SQIVND (reference sequence). The V end lost 4 bases, the J end lost 5 bases, and 15 bases lay between the germline ends. The CDR3 has 15 amino acids. The CDR3 is CASSTTGQQYQPQHF. The CDR3 coding sequence is TGTGCCAGTAGTACTACAGGGCAGCAATATCAGCCCCAGCATTTT.

The chain carries TRBV18 and TRBJ1-3; no reliable D call. Germline values: CDR1 KGHSH, CDR2 LQKENI. The CDR3 is 16 residues long. V gave up 1 base and J gave up 2 bases, with 12 bases separating them. The CDR3: CASSPQVGEAGNTIYF. The CDR3 DNA reads TGTGCCAGCTCACCACAGGTTGGGGAGGCTGGAAACACCATATATTTT.

The CDR3 here is CAISPRLAGGPGETQYF. In DNA form, the CDR3 reads TGTGCCATCAGCCCTCGACTAGCGGGGGGGCCAGGAGAGACCCAGTACTTC. This chain joins TRBV10-3 and TRBJ2-5; 14 bases map to TRBD2. The V and J ends lost 6 bases and 4 bases, in that order; junction bases with no gene match: 10. The CDR3 is 17 amino acids. The germline gives CDR1 ENHRY, CDR2 SYGVKD.

This CDR3 reads CASSPNVQFGGGYF. DNA of the CDR3: TGTGCCAGCAGCCCAAACGTCCAATTCGGGGGCGGGTACTTC. V gene TRBV7-6 combines with J gene TRBJ2-7, with D perhaps matching TRBD1 or TRBD2 (6 bases each). Trimming took off 5 bases at V and 12 bases at J, with 23 bases between the two ends. The CDR3 totals 14 residues. CDR1 SGHVS and CDR2 FNYEAQ come from the germline V gene.

This clone appeared once. This chain joins TRBV9 and TRBJ2-7, with 11 positions matching TRBD1. Germline V gene data show CDR1 as SGDLS and CDR2 as YYNGEE. Trimming removed 3 bases from V and 3 bases from J; junction bases left unmatched: 5. The CDR3 totals 15 residues. The CDR3 region is CASSGWDRGYYEQYF. Here the CDR3 DNA reads TGTGCCAGCAGCGGATGGGACAGGGGGTACTACGAGCAGTACTTC.

This rearrangement joins TRBV7-2 to TRBJ1-4; D ambiguous. The CDR3 sequence is 15 residues long. The V end was cut by 0 bases, the J end by 4 bases, with 9 bases between. Germline V gene lookup returns CDR1 SGHTA and CDR2 FQGNSA. In nucleotides, the CDR3 is TGTGCCAGCAGCTTAGCGTTGAGGAGTAATGAAAAACTGTTTTTT. Its translation is CASSLALRSNEKLFF.

The chain is built from TRBV4-2 and TRBJ2-7; tentatively, D is TRBD1 (7 bases). Germline loops: CDR1 LGHNA, CDR2 YNFKEQ. The ends were cut back, 1 base at V and 1 base at J, with 14 bases in the middle. This CDR3 has 16 amino acids. CDR3 sequence reads: CASSQVGGGASYEQYF. CDR3 nucleotides: TGTGCCAGCAGCCAAGTAGGAGGGGGCGCGTCCTACGAGCAGTACTTC.

The CDR3: CASSDPTGMGQPQHF. The CDR3 region has the DNA TGTGCCAGCAGCGATCCTACAGGTATGGGTCAGCCCCAGCATTTT. The V call is TRBV6-1, the J call TRBJ1-5, with D possibly being TRBD1 (5 bases). Trimming left V 6 bases short and J 6 bases short, with 18 bases between. The CDR3 spans 15 residues. Germline CDR1 and CDR2: MNHNS and SASEGT.

The chain uses TRBV7-2 and TRBJ2-4, with TRBD1 as a possible D gene (5 bases). Trimming removed 4 bases at V and 10 bases at J, with 14 bases between. Germline lookup yields CDR1 SGHTA and CDR2 FQGNSA. This CDR3 is built from 13 residues. In nucleotides, the CDR3 is TGTGCCAGCAGCTACGTAGGGGATGGGATTCAGTACTTC. Its translation: CASSYVGDGIQYF.

The CDR3 nucleotides are TGTGCCAGCAGCTTAACTGCTGGGGCCAACGTCCTGACTTTC. This gives the protein CASSLTAGANVLTF. The rearrangement links TRBV7-2 to TRBJ2-6; D remains ambiguous. The CDR3 sequence is 14 residues long. CDR1 and CDR2 (germline): SGHTA, FQGNSA. Trimming pared 2 bases from V and 2 bases from J, leaving 4 bases between.

The chain employs TRBV2 and TRBJ2-5, with TRBD2 matching 8 bases. This CDR3 region has 15 residues. V dropped 2 bases and J dropped 4; count of bases not matched to a gene: 6. Germline CDR1 is SNHLY and CDR2 is FYNNEI. The DNA for the CDR3 is TGTGCCAGCAGTGAAAGGCAGCGGGGGATAGAGACCCAGTACTTC. Translating gives CASSERQRGIETQYF.

The genes are TRBV9 and TRBJ2-5, with D possibly being TRBD2 (5 bases). This CDR3 spans 14 amino acids. Trimming left V 4 bases short and J 1 base short, with 11 bases between. Germline V gene data show CDR1 as SGDLS and CDR2 as YYNGEE. The CDR3 sequence: CASSLSGSQETQYF. In nucleotides, the CDR3 is TGTGCCAGCAGCTTATCGGGAAGCCAAGAGACCCAGTACTTC.

CDR3 amino acids: CAWGRENTEAFF. DNA of the CDR3: TGTGCCTGGGGGCGGGAGAACACTGAAGCTTTCTTT. The chain joins TRBV30 to TRBJ1-1; D not resolved. CDR3 length: 12 residues. V shed 5 bases and J shed 1 base, with 8 bases lying between them. Germline CDR1 and CDR2: GTSNPN and SVGIG (reference sequence).

This clone was seen only a few times. DNA of the CDR3: TGTGCCAGCAGTGGACAGGGGATCGGCGACGAGCAGTACTTC. Amino acids: CASSGQGIGDEQYF. This chain uses TRBV2 with TRBJ2-7, with 8 bases fitting TRBD1. Germline-derived CDR1 and CDR2 are SNHLY and FYNNEI. Losses at the gene ends were 4 bases for V and 5 bases for J; bases not matched to a gene: 7. The CDR3 has 14 amino acids. The whole variable domain, remainder taken from reference TRBV2 and TRBJ2-7, is EPEVTQTPSHQVTQMGQEVILRCVPISNHLYFYWYRQILGQKVEFLVSFYNNEISEKSEIFDDQFSVERPDGSNFTLKIRSTKLEDSAMYFCASSGQGIGDEQYFGPGTRLTVT.

The CDR3 sequence is CASSLAGQGAEQYF. Written as DNA, the CDR3 is TGTGCCAGCAGCTTAGCGGGACAGGGGGCCGAGCAGTACTTC. This chain connects TRBV7-8 to TRBJ2-7; 12 bases map to TRBD1. The V gene end was trimmed by 0 bases and the J gene end by 6 bases; junction bases not matched to a gene: 0. The CDR3 consists of 14 residues. CDR1 is SGHVS, CDR2 FQNEAQ, per germline.

The chain links TRBV5-1 to TRBJ2-2; 11 nucleotides line up with TRBD2. This CDR3 contains 16 residues. Germline CDR1 reads SGHRS; CDR2 reads YFSETQ. V lost 4 bases to trimming and J lost 4 bases; unmatched junction nucleotides: 6. For the CDR3, the DNA is TGCGCCAGCAGCGCCGGGACTAGCGGACCCACCGGGGAGCTGTTTTTT. This codes for CASSAGTSGPTGELFF.

DNA for the CDR3: TGTGCCAGCAGTGCCCGGGGGGCCTATAGCAATCAGCCCCAGCATTTT. It yields the protein CASSARGAYSNQPQHF. This chain links TRBV28 with TRBJ1-5, with D possibly matching TRBD1 (6 bases). CDR3 size: 16 residues. Trimming removed 5 bases at V and 0 bases at J, with 14 bases between. Germline assignment: CDR1 MDHEN and CDR2 SYDVKM.

V and J are TRBV10-2 and TRBJ2-1, with 13 positions matching TRBD2. CDR3 length: 15 amino acids. Germline V gene lookup returns CDR1 WSHSY and CDR2 SAAADI. Trimming cost V 6 bases and J 3 bases; bases outside gene matches: 2. DNA for the CDR3: TGCGCCAGCAGAGGGACTAGCGGGAACTACAATGAGCAGTTCTTC. Protein: CASRGTSGNYNEQFF.

The gene calls are TRBV9 and TRBJ1-1; 7 nucleotides line up with TRBD1. The germline V gene encodes CDR1 SGDLS and CDR2 YYNGEE. The CDR3 sequence is 16 residues long. The ends lost 3 bases at V and 3 bases at J; junction bases unmatched: 11. The CDR3 loop reads CASSGGAWDSYTEAFF. The CDR3 nucleotides are TGTGCCAGCAGCGGAGGGGCGTGGGACAGCTACACTGAAGCTTTCTTT.

The chain couples TRBV6-5 to TRBJ2-2; D not resolved. Trimming cost V 2 bases and J 6 bases, with 13 bases left between them. CDR3 size: 15 residues. Germline assignment: CDR1 MNHEY and CDR2 SVGAGI. The CDR3 nucleotides are TGTGCCAGCAGTTACACCGGGCTACCTCCCGGGGAGCTGTTTTTT. This codes for CASSYTGLPPGELFF.